A selection of T cell receptor beta chains follows, all from one sample in a study of early T cells in non-severe SARS-CoV-2 infection. TCRdb re-analysed the 5' RACE reads in MiXCR, keeping a single row per CDR3 protein. The profile shows roughly 32,000 distinct CDR3 sequences, around 6% of them singletons. Source material: whole blood. The receptors were gathered from an adult who was a healthcare worker with PCR-confirmed SARS-CoV-2 infection or an uninfected control (not recorded which). Each CDR3 is given with its conserved first and last residue. D genes are given only for firm matches. Clone size is given for some rows only: seen once, a few or many times, or a class if the clone is expanded.

D gene | J gene | V gene | clone size | CDR3 DNA | CDR3 protein
- | TRBJ1-1 | TRBV27 | many | TGTGCCAGCAGTTTATCACAGAGTTGGAACACTGAAGCTTTCTTT | CASSLSQSWNTEAFF
TRBD2 | TRBJ2-3 | TRBV29-1 | few | TGCAGCGTTGAAGGGCGGGGGGGTGCAGATACGCAGTATTTT | CSVEGRGGADTQYF
- | TRBJ2-5 | TRBV7-9 | - | TGTGCCAGCAGCTCGTCTAGCCAAGAGACCCAGTACTTC | CASSSSSQETQYF
- | TRBJ1-2 | TRBV5-1 | many | TGCGCCAGCAGCTTGGTAGGACAAAACTATGGCTACACCTTC | CASSLVGQNYGYTF
- | TRBJ2-5 | TRBV20-1 | few | TGCAGTGCTAGGGGGGAGGAGACCCAGTACTTC | CSARGEETQYF
TRBD1 | TRBJ2-7 | TRBV18 | many | TGTGCCAGCAAAGGGACAGGGGGTGACTACGAGCAGTACTTC | CASKGTGGDYEQYF
- | TRBJ2-3 | TRBV18 | many | TGTGCCAGCTCAGTCGTGAGCACAGATACGCAGTATTTT | CASSVVSTDTQYF
- | TRBJ2-3 | TRBV2 | - | TGTGCCAGCAGTGGGGAGGCGGGCACAGATACGCAGTATTTT | CASSGEAGTDTQYF
TRBD2 | TRBJ2-3 | TRBV3-1 | many | TGTGCCAGCAGCTTAGCGGGGTCTAGCACAGATACGCAGTATTTT | CASSLAGSSTDTQYF
TRBD2 | TRBJ2-3 | TRBV29-1 | few | TGCAGCGTTGGGTCTCCTAGCGGGGGGACAGATACGCAGTATTTT | CSVGSPSGGTDTQYF
- | TRBJ1-5 | TRBV12-3/TRBV12-4 | - | TGTGCCAGCAGTTTCGGGCAGCCTAGCAATCAGCCCCAGCATTTT | CASSFGQPSNQPQHF
- | TRBJ2-5 | TRBV4-1 | many | TGCGCCAGCAGCCCCCGAGAAGAAGAGACCCAGTACTTC | CASSPREEETQYF
- | TRBJ1-4 | TRBV7-8 | few | TGTGCCAGCAGCTTAGGGCGGACTAGCAGGGGTGGTGGTGAAAAACTGTTTTTT | CASSLGRTSRGGGEKLFF
TRBD1 | TRBJ2-2 | TRBV7-9 | many | TGTGCCAGCAGGTCTACAGGGGGCAATACCGGGGAGCTGTTTTTT | CASRSTGGNTGELFF
- | TRBJ2-5 | TRBV7-2 | many | TGTGCCAGCATCCCTGGGACGGTCGGAGAGACCCAGTACTTC | CASIPGTVGETQYF
- | TRBJ2-2 | TRBV7-9 | many | TGTGCCAGCAGCTTAGTGTCACCGAACACCGGGGAGCTGTTTTTT | CASSLVSPNTGELFF
- | TRBJ1-5 | TRBV19 | - | TGTGCCAGTACCCGAGAGCACCGCAGGTGGATCGATCAGCCCCAGCATTTT | CASTREHRRWIDQPQHF
TRBD1 | TRBJ2-5 | TRBV18 | few | TGTGCCAGCTCACCTGGGACAGGAGAGACCCAGTACTTC | CASSPGTGETQYF
TRBD1 | TRBJ2-1 | TRBV27 | few | TGTGCCAGCTCCGACAGGGGGTCGAGATACAATGAGCAGTTCTTC | CASSDRGSRYNEQFF
- | TRBJ1-1 | TRBV29-1 | many | TGCAGCGTTGTTGGGACCCTTAACACTGAAGCTTTCTTT | CSVVGTLNTEAFF
TRBD1 | TRBJ1-2 | TRBV12-3/TRBV12-4 | - | TGTGCCAGCAGCCCCGGACAGGCCCTACTTAACTATGGCTACACCTTC | CASSPGQALLNYGYTF
- | TRBJ2-5 | TRBV11-2 | many | TGTGCCAGCAGCTTAGATCGTCCAAGAGCAGAGACCCAGTACTTC | CASSLDRPRAETQYF